This entry is about one TCR beta chain. The antigen is unknown. The data are from a study of T cell responses to AZD1222 COVID-19 vaccine. V lost 1 base to trimming and J lost 7 bases, with 11 bases between them. The CDR3 totals 14 residues. From germline, CDR1 is MNHNS and CDR2 SASEGT. Points from the study as a whole: Compared with day 0, the breadth and depth of the Spike-specific TCR repertoire rose significantly after two doses of AZD1222.

Here immunoSEQ multiplex PCR was the method, and the copy in TCRdb shows in-frame clones only, minus some. The table lists approximately 89,000 clones, 90% to 95% of them singletons, with approximately 10% in the top ten. The clonotype was recovered from an adult who received the AZD1222 COVID-19 vaccine. The chain joins TRBV6-1 to TRBJ1-5; D is perhaps TRBD1 (5 bases). The material sequenced was peripheral blood, taken 28 days after the second AZD1222 dose. In DNA, the CDR3 is TGTGCCAGCAGTGAAGGGGACGATCGGCAGCCCCAGCATTTT. Translating gives CASSEGDDRQPQHF.